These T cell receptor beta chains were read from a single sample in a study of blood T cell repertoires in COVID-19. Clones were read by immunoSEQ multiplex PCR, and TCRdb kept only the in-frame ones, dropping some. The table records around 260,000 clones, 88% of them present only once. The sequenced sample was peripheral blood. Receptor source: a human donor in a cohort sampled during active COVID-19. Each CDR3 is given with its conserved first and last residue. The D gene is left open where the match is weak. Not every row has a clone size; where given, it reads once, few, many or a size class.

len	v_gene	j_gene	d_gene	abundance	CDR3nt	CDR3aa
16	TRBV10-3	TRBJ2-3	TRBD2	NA	TGTGCCATCAGTGGGCTAGCGGGCTCAATCACGGATACGCAGTATTTT	CAISGLAGSITDTQYF
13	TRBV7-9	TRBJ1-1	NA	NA	TGTGCCAGCAGCTCAACAGGGAGTACTGAAGCTTTCTTT	CASSSTGSTEAFF
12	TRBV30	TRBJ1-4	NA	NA	TGTGCCTGGAGCGCAACTAATGAAAAACTGTTTTTT	CAWSATNEKLFF
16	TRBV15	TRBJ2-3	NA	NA	TGTGCCACCAGCAGGAGGAATGCAGGGATAACAGATACGCAGTATTTT	CATSRRNAGITDTQYF
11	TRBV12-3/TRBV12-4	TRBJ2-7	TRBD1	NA	TGTGCCAGCGGGACAGACTACGAGCAGTACTTC	CASGTDYEQYF
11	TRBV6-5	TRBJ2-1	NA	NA	TGTGCCAGCACCCGGGGTGATCATCAGTTCTTC	CASTRGDHQFF
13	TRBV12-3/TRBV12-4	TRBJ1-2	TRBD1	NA	TGTGCCAGCAGGGCCTACAGGGGGTTGGGCTACACCTTC	CASRAYRGLGYTF
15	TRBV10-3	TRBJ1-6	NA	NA	TGTGCCATCAGGGACCCAATGGAGGGGCGATCACCCCTCCACTTT	CAIRDPMEGRSPLHF
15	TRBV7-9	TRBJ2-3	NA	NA	TGTGCCAGCAGCTGGGGAGACCTCCTCCCAGATACGCAGTATTTT	CASSWGDLLPDTQYF
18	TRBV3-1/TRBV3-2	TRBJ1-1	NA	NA	TGTGCCAGCAGCCCCTTTGTCGGGGGTAGTTTCATGAACACTGAAGCTTTCTTT	CASSPFVGGSFMNTEAFF
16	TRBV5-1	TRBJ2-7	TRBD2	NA	TGCGCCAGCAGCTTGGGGCTAGCGGGGGTCGTGTACGAGCAGTACTTC	CASSLGLAGVVYEQYF
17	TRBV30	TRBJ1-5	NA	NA	TGTGCCTGGAGTGTAATTTCCAGGACAGATAGCAATCAGCCCCAGCATTTT	CAWSVISRTDSNQPQHF
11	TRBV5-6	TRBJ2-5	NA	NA	TGTGCCAGCAGCATCCGGGAGACCCAGTACTTC	CASSIRETQYF
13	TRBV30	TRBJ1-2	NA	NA	TGTGCCTGGAGCGCACAGGGTAGTGCTGGCTACACCTTC	CAWSAQGSAGYTF
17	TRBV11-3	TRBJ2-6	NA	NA	TGTGCCAGCAGCTCCCAAGGCGGGGAAGTCGGGGCCAACGTCCTGACTTTC	CASSSQGGEVGANVLTF
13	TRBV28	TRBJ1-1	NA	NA	TGTGCCAGCAGTTTAAGAGGGCCTCCTGAAGCTTTCTTT	CASSLRGPPEAFF
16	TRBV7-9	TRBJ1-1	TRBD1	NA	TGTGCCAGCATTCCCGGGACAGGGGGCTCGGGGTGGAGAGCTTTCTTT	CASIPGTGGSGWRAFF
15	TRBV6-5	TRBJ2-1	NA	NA	TGTGCCAGCAGTTACGCGGCAGGGCGGCACAATGAGCAGTTCTTC	CASSYAAGRHNEQFF
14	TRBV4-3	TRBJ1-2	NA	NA	TGCGCCAGCAGCCAAGTTAAGGGGGTCGGTGGCTACACCTTC	CASSQVKGVGGYTF
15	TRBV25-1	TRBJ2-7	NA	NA	TGTGCCAGCAGTGCCTCAAGCAAAATCTTCTACGAGCAGTACTTC	CASSASSKIFYEQYF
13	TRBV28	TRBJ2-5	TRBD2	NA	TGTGCCAGCAGGACTAGCGGGCTGGAGACCCAGTACTTC	CASRTSGLETQYF
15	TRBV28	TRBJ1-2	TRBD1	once	TGTGCCAGCAGTCGCCCAGGGGGTTGGTACTATGGCTACACCTTC	CASSRPGGWYYGYTF
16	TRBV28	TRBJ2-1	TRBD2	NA	TGTGCCAGCAGTTTATTGGGGGAGGGCTCCTACAATGAGCAGTTCTTC	CASSLLGEGSYNEQFF